The source of this TCR beta chain is a study of control samples from healthy donors and cancer patients. Here immunoSEQ multiplex PCR was the method, and the copy in TCRdb shows in-frame clones only, minus some. The profile shows some 200,000 clones, roughly 91% of them singletons. From germline, CDR1 is SGHNT and CDR2 YYREEE (reference sequence). Trimming took 3 bases from V and 2 from J, leaving 3 bases between them. The length of the CDR3 is 11 residues. The J gene is TRBJ2-7, the V gene TRBV5-4; D gene ambiguous. Sequencing was carried out using blood. The clonotype was recovered from a man aged 18-30 years in good health. Written as DNA, the CDR3 is TGTGCCAGCAGCTCTACCTACGAGCAGTACTTC. It translates to CASSSTYEQYF.